One and the same sample provided the 10 T cell receptor beta chains below, sequenced in a study of blood T cell repertoires in COVID-19. TCRdb keeps only in-frame clones here, not all; method: immunoSEQ multiplex PCR. In the table there are around 98,000 clones, 75% to 85% of which are singletons. Sequenced: peripheral blood. These receptor sequences come from a man aged 65-85 years with acute or convalescent COVID-19.

The J gene is TRBJ1-4, the V gene TRBV3-1 (or the pseudogene TRBV3-2); D call uncertain. V gave up 1 base and J gave up 8 bases, with 11 bases separating them. Germline-derived CDR1 and CDR2 are LGHDT and YNNKEL (reference sequence). This CDR3 contains 14 residues. The CDR3 protein is CASSQGPIREKLFF. CDR3 sequence (DNA): TGTGCCAGCAGCCAAGGCCCTATCCGGGAAAAACTGTTTTTT.

This clone was counted only a few times. The chain links TRBV28 to TRBJ1-1; the match to TRBD1 covers 11 bases. Trimming at V came to 4 bases and at J to 4 bases, leaving 2 bases not matched to a gene. This CDR3 spans 14 amino acids. Germline assignment: CDR1 MDHEN and CDR2 SYDVKM. The CDR3 here is CASSSGQGATEAFF. The CDR3, as DNA: TGTGCCAGCAGTTCCGGACAGGGGGCCACTGAAGCTTTCTTT. Full variable domain (missing parts from reference TRBV28 and TRBJ1-1): DVKVTQSSRYLVKRTGEKVFLECVQDMDHENMFWYRQDPGLGLRLIYFSYDVKMKEKGDIPEGYSVSREKKERFSLILESASTNQTSMYLCASSSGQGATEAFFGQGTRLTVV.

This chain connects TRBV29-1 to TRBJ2-2; a weak D match, TRBD1 (6 bases). Trimming cost V 5 bases and J 6 bases, with 10 bases left between them. Germline values: CDR1 SQVTM, CDR2 ANQGSEA. The CDR3 contains 12 residues. The CDR3 DNA reads TGCAGCGTTTCCACAGGGCCCGGGGAGCTGTTTTTT. Translated: CSVSTGPGELFF.

The chain couples TRBV27 to TRBJ2-1; perhaps TRBD2 as D (5 bases). V was clipped by 5 bases and J by 2 bases, with 7 bases between them. Germline values: CDR1 MNHEY, CDR2 SMNVEV (reference sequence). This CDR3 has 13 amino acids. CDR3 bases: TGTGCCAGCAGTCGGCGGGCCTACAATGAGCAGTTCTTC. Its protein is CASSRRAYNEQFF.

For this clone: The junction differs from germline at one of its ends, possibly a read error. In nucleotides, the CDR3 is TGTGCCAGCTGCCAAGGGGGAGGGCGGGACGAGCAGTACTTC. Translating gives CASCQGGGRDEQYF. J is TRBJ2-7 and V is TRBV4-2, with D perhaps TRBD2 (7 bases). The CDR3 totals 14 residues. Germline CDR1 and CDR2: LGHNA and YNFKEQ.

This clone was seen only once. The genes are TRBV5-1 and TRBJ2-7, with 16 bases that match TRBD2. With 3 bases clipped from V and 2 bases from J, the junction kept 8 bases outside the gene matches. The CDR3 totals 18 residues. Germline V gene data show CDR1 as SGHRS and CDR2 as YFSETQ. The DNA of the CDR3 is TGCGCCAGCAGCTCGGGACTAGCGGGAGGGCCATCCCCCTACGAGCAGTACTTC. Translation gives CASSSGLAGGPSPYEQYF. The full variable domain, in which reference TRBV5-1 and TRBJ2-7 provide the parts outside the CDR3, is KAGVTQTPRYLIKTRGQQVTLSCSPISGHRSVSWYQQTPGQGLQFLFEYFSETQRNKGNFPGRFSGRQFSNSRSEMNVSTLELGDSALYLCASSSGLAGGPSPYEQYFGPGTRLTVT.

The V and J genes are TRBV6-2 or TRBV6-3 and TRBJ2-1; 8 bases match TRBD1. Germline V gene data show CDR1 as MNHEY and CDR2 as SVGEGT. V lost 6 bases to trimming and J lost 7 bases; unmatched junction nucleotides: 29. This CDR3 comprises 21 residues. The CDR3 DNA is TGTGCCAGCAGCCCTACTCGACGACAGGGGTATGTTGATAGGCGCGGGAATGAGCAGTTCTTC. Translating gives CASSPTRRQGYVDRRGNEQFF.

For this clone: At the DNA level, this CDR3 is encoded by other sequences in the same sample as well. V and J are TRBV5-1 and TRBJ2-7, with 7 bases fitting TRBD1. The germline V gene has CDR1 SGHRS and CDR2 YFSETQ. V gave up 1 base and J gave up 5 bases; unmatched junction bases: 0. The CDR3 is 12 residues long. CDR3 sequence: CASSLTGDEQYF. Here the CDR3 DNA reads TGCGCCAGCAGCTTGACAGGGGACGAGCAGTACTTC.

This rearrangement joins TRBV7-2 to TRBJ1-3, with 8 positions matching TRBD1. V lost 4 bases, J lost 4 bases, and 6 bases stayed unmatched. Germline-derived CDR1 and CDR2 are SGHTA and FQGNSA. The CDR3 has 15 amino acids. CDR3 amino acids: CASSSDRAGGNTIYF. The CDR3 DNA reads as TGTGCCAGCAGCTCGGACAGGGCCGGGGGAAACACCATATATTTT.

The rearrangement joins TRBV28 to TRBJ1-1; D possibly corresponds to TRBD1 (6 bases). Per germline, CDR1 MDHEN and CDR2 SYDVKM. The CDR3 is made up of 15 amino acids. V shed 5 bases and J shed 1 base, with 14 bases lying between them. CDR3 sequence reads: CASSPRGGSNTEAFF. The CDR3 DNA is TGTGCCAGCAGTCCACGAGGGGGATCGAACACTGAAGCTTTCTTT.